This T cell receptor beta chain was found in a study of shared clonotypes between healthy human individuals. General study results and limits: The authors sampled blood alone, and tissue repertoires likely differ.

Of note for this clone: Antigen unknown. Other DNA sequences in the same sample also yield this CDR3.

Sequencing used immunoSEQ multiplex PCR; TCRdb keeps in-frame clones, though not all of them. The sample has about 1,900,000 clones, around 96% seen once; the top ten hold around 1%. This CDR3 spans 13 amino acids. V shed 3 bases and J shed 2 bases, with 7 bases lying between them. The V gene's germline CDR1 is MNHEY and CDR2 SMNVEV (reference sequence). Terminally differentiated effector memory CD45RA+ cells were left out of the naive CD8 fraction, which was CD45RO-negative and positively selected for CCR7. The clonotype comes from a young man in good health. This rearrangement joins TRBV27 to TRBJ2-5; D is ambiguous. Sequenced: naive CD8+ T cells sorted from blood. The CDR3 reads CASSFGSQETQYF. The CDR3 DNA follows: TGTGCCAGCAGTTTTGGCAGTCAAGAGACCCAGTACTTC.